One sample yielded the 12 T cell receptor beta chains listed below, sequenced in a study of T cell clones after liver transplantation. Data came from immunoSEQ multiplex PCR; TCRdb stores just in-frame clones and leaves some out. Of roughly 65,000 clones detected, 80% to 95% appear once; the ten largest clones hold roughly 0.9%. The sequencing used CD4+ T cells from blood, collected less than 28 months after liver transplant. Source of these receptors: a human patient who received a liver transplant. Certain T cells may be donor cells from the graft.

The J gene is TRBJ2-7, the V gene TRBV11-3, with a possible D match to TRBD2 (6 bases). Trimming removed 5 bases from V and 4 bases from J, with 12 bases in between. Germline values: CDR1 SGHNT, CDR2 YENEEA. The CDR3 contains 13 residues. CDR3 in DNA: TGTGCCAGCAGCCCGCGACTAGGGTACGAGCAGTACTTC. This gives the protein CASSPRLGYEQYF.

The J gene is TRBJ2-6, the V gene TRBV5-1; D is undetermined. The germline V gene encodes CDR1 SGHRS and CDR2 YFSETQ. CDR3 size: 14 residues. Deletions cut 0 bases from V and 4 bases from J, with 5 bases between. As DNA, the CDR3 is TGCGCCAGCAGCTTGGGAGCGGGGGCCAACGTCCTGACTTTC. It translates to CASSLGAGANVLTF.

The gene calls are TRBV5-4 and TRBJ2-5; no clear D. Trimming removed 4 bases from V and 1 base from J, with 8 bases in between. The CDR3 covers 13 residues. Germline values: CDR1 SGHNT, CDR2 YYREEE (reference sequence). The chain's CDR3 is CASSPALQETQYF. The CDR3 DNA sequence: TGTGCCAGCAGCCCGGCCCTCCAAGAGACCCAGTACTTC.

This sequence joins TRBV10-1 and TRBJ2-2, with D uncertain. CDR1 and CDR2 from the germline V gene are WNHNN and SYGVQD (reference sequence). The V end lost 4 bases, the J end lost 4 bases, and 10 bases lay between the germline ends. The CDR3 has 14 amino acids. The CDR3 nucleotides are TGCGCCAGCAGTGTTAAGGTTCCCACCGGGGAGCTGTTTTTT. Translated: CASSVKVPTGELFF.

The genes are TRBV11-3 and TRBJ2-1; D unresolved. Germline V gene sequence: CDR1 SGHNT, CDR2 YENEEA. The CDR3 length is 16 residues. The V end lost 5 bases, the J end lost 7 bases, and 21 bases lay between the germline ends. The CDR3 bases are TGTGCCAGCAGCACATCTAGGCGGCTACTCAGGAATGAGCAGTTCTTC. This codes for CASSTSRRLLRNEQFF.

The V call is TRBV5-1, the J call TRBJ2-1, with 10 bases that match TRBD2. V trimming: 0 bases; J trimming: 8 bases; junction bases outside the gene matches: 8. The CDR3 consists of 16 residues. Germline V gene lookup returns CDR1 SGHRS and CDR2 YFSETQ. As DNA, the CDR3 is TGCGCCAGCAGCTTGGTAGCTAGCGGGAGCCCCCATGAGCAGTTCTTC. Amino acid sequence: CASSLVASGSPHEQFF.

This chain links TRBV5-1 with TRBJ2-5, with 7 bases identical to TRBD1. Germline-derived CDR1 and CDR2 are SGHRS and YFSETQ. This CDR3 has 14 residues. Losses at the gene ends were 2 bases for V and 2 bases for J; bases not matched to a gene: 3. The CDR3 sequence: CASSLQGFQETQYF. The CDR3, as DNA: TGCGCCAGCAGCTTACAGGGGTTTCAAGAGACCCAGTACTTC.

The chain recombines TRBV19 with TRBJ2-7; 7 positions match TRBD1. J was trimmed by 0 bases and V by 5 bases; bases with no gene match: 4. The CDR3 totals 14 residues. Per germline, CDR1 LNHDA and CDR2 SQIVND (reference sequence). CDR3 in DNA: TGTGCCAGTAGTCTACAGGGGACCTCCTACGAGCAGTACTTC. Protein: CASSLQGTSYEQYF.

This chain uses TRBV4-1 with TRBJ2-1, with D unclear. The CDR3 runs 14 residues. Trimming shortened V by 2 bases and J by 1 base, and 6 bases separated the two germline ends. CDR1 is MGHRA, CDR2 YSYEKL, per germline. CDR3 in amino acids: CASSQSLSYNEQFF. CDR3 DNA sequence: TGCGCCAGCAGCCAATCGCTATCCTACAATGAGCAGTTCTTC.

The table lists this clone with a count of one. This chain uses TRBV15 with TRBJ2-4, with D possibly TRBD1 on 6 matching bases. The germline V gene encodes CDR1 LNHNV and CDR2 YYDKDF (reference sequence). This CDR3 is built from 12 residues. The V gene lost 5 bases and the J gene lost 11 bases, with 13 bases spanning the gap. CDR3 sequence reads: CATSSLDSFQYF. The CDR3 coding sequence is TGTGCCACCAGCTCCCTGGACAGTTTTCAGTACTTC.

The chain has TRBV2 and TRBJ1-1; D is ambiguous. The CDR3 is 12 residues long. Germline assignment: CDR1 SNHLY and CDR2 FYNNEI. Trimming pared 9 bases from V and 0 bases from J, leaving 8 bases between. The CDR3 here is CARSTMNTEAFF. The DNA for the CDR3 is TGTGCCAGGTCGACTATGAACACTGAAGCTTTCTTT.

This clone occurred a few times. The rearrangement links TRBV11-2 to TRBJ1-1; no clear D gene. CDR1 and CDR2 from the germline V gene are SGHAT and FQNNGV. The CDR3 runs 12 residues. The germline V and J ends were trimmed by 8 bases and 4 bases, with 11 bases remaining between them. The CDR3 coding sequence is TGTGCCAGCTCTAAGTTTGGCACTGAAGCTTTCTTT. Residues: CASSKFGTEAFF.